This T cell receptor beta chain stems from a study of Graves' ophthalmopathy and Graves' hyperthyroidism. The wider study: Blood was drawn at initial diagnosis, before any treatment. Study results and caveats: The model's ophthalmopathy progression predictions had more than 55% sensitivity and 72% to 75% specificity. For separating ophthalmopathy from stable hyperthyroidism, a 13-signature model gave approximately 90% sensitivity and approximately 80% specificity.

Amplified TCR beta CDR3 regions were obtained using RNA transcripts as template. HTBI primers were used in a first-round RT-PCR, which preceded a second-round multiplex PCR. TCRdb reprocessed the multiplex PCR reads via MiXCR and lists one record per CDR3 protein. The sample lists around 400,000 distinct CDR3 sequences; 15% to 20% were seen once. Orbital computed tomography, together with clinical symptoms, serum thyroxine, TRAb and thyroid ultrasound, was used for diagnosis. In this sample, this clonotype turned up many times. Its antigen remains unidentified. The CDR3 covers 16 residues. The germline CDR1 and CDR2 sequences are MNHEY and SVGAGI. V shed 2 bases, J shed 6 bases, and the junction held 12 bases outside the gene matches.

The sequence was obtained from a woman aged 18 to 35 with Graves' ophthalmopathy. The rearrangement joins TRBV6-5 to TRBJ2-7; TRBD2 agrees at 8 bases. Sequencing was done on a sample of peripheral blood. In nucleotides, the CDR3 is TGTGCCAGCAGTTACGGAGGAGCGGGAGTAGGGGGCGAGCAGTACTTC. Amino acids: CASSYGGAGVGGEQYF.